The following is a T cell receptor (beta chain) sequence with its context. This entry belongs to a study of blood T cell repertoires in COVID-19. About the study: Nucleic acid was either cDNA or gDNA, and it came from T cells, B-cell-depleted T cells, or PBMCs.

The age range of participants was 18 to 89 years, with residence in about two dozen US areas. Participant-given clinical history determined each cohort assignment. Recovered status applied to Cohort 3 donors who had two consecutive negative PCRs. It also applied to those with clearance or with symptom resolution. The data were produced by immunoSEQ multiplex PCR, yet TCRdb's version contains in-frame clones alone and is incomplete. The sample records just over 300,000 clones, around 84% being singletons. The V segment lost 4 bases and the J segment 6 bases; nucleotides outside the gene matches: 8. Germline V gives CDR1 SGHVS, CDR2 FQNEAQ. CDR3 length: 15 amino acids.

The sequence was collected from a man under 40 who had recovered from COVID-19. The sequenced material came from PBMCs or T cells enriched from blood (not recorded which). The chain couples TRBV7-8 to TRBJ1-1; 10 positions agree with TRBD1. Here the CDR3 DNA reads TGTGCCAGCAGCTCCTTGACAGGGGGCTTTGCTGAAGCTTTCTTT. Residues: CASSSLTGGFAEAFF.